Listed here are 25 T cell receptor beta chains from one sample, sequenced in a study of shared clonotypes between healthy human individuals. Terminally differentiated effector memory CD45RA+ cells were excluded by CCR7 positive selection of CD45RO-negative cells. Using immunoSEQ multiplex PCR, the repertoire was profiled, and TCRdb retains in-frame clones only, with some absent. The repertoire consists of some 2,100,000 clones, with roughly 91% occurring once and the leading ten covering under 2%. Sequenced sample: naive CD8+ T cells from PBMCs. The receptors were sampled from a young man in good health. Some clones in this sample may be carry-over from other donors' samples.

The chain links TRBV5-8 to TRBJ2-1; no reliable D call. The CDR3 runs to 14 residues. From germline, CDR1 is SGHTS and CDR2 YDEGEE. Deletions cut 4 bases from V and 1 base from J, with 9 bases between. CDR3 in DNA: TGTGCCAGCAGCCTCGGGCCGTCCTACAATGAGCAGTTCTTC. This sequence encodes CASSLGPSYNEQFF.

The chain combines TRBV2 with TRBJ1-6, with no clear D. Trimming took 1 base from V and 10 from J, leaving 8 bases between them. The CDR3 runs 13 residues. The germline V gene has CDR1 SNHLY and CDR2 FYNNEI. The CDR3 DNA reads as TGTGCCAGCAGTGAAGGGGTTGGATCACCCCTCCACTTT. It codes for CASSEGVGSPLHF.

This clone was seen just once. This chain joins TRBV21-1 and TRBJ2-1; TRBD2, as called in the table, went unchecked against the DNA. TRBV21-1 is flagged as a pseudogene. The length of the CDR3 is 16 residues. The CDR3 here is CASSNPPPFEVNEQFF. The CDR3 DNA reads TGTGCCAGCAGCAATCCTCCACCCTTCGAGGTTAATGAGCAGTTCTTC.

This clone has only one observation. The V gene is TRBV7-9, the J gene TRBJ2-5; no clear D. The CDR3 length is 12 residues. V was pared by 2 bases and J by 5 bases, with 6 bases between. CDR1 and CDR2 (germline): SEHNR, FQNEAQ (reference sequence). The CDR3 sequence is CASSLHPETQYF. In nucleotides, the CDR3 is TGTGCCAGCAGCTTACACCCCGAGACCCAGTACTTC.

This clone was counted a single time. The chain has TRBV10-3 and TRBJ2-1, with 7 bases aligning to TRBD2. Germline V gene data show CDR1 as ENHRY and CDR2 as SYGVKD. Germline trimming cut 0 bases from V and 2 bases from J; bases unmatched to any gene: 7. The CDR3 consists of 17 residues. The CDR3 DNA sequence: TGTGCCATCAGTGAGTCGAAACGGACTAGTCCCTACAATGAGCAGTTCTTC. Amino acids: CAISESKRTSPYNEQFF.

This chain uses TRBV25-1 with TRBJ1-1; D remains unclear. The V end was cut by 4 bases, the J end by 1 base, with 16 bases between. Germline CDR1 is MGHDK and CDR2 is SYGVNS. This CDR3 region has 16 residues. In nucleotides, the CDR3 is TGTGCCAGCAGTGGCCGACACTCCGAGGGGAACACTGAAGCTTTCTTT. This codes for CASSGRHSEGNTEAFF.

This sequence joins TRBV27 and TRBJ2-1; perhaps TRBD2 as D (5 bases). V dropped 6 bases and J dropped 7 bases, with 13 bases sitting between them. This CDR3 is 13 amino acids long. Germline V gene lookup returns CDR1 MNHEY and CDR2 SMNVEV (reference sequence). The CDR3 nucleotides are TGTGCCAGCAGACTCCGGACTGATAATGAGCAGTTCTTC. It translates to CASRLRTDNEQFF.

In DNA form, the CDR3 reads TGTGCCAGCGCCCCCCGCCCCAACACAGATACGCAGTATTTT. As protein: CASAPRPNTDTQYF. This sequence joins TRBV5-6 and TRBJ2-3; D is ambiguous. Per germline, CDR1 SGHDT and CDR2 YYEEEE. This CDR3 has 14 amino acids. Between the trimmed V and J ends, which lost 7 bases and 2 bases, there was a span of 14 bases.

V and J are TRBV7-9 and TRBJ2-7, with 10 bases identical to TRBD1. The germline CDR1 and CDR2 sequences are SEHNR and FQNEAQ (reference sequence). CDR3 size: 18 residues. J was trimmed by 1 base and V by 4 bases; bases with no gene match: 13. The CDR3 sequence: CASSSTTGGRRPSYEQYF. DNA for the CDR3: TGTGCCAGCAGCTCCACGACAGGGGGCAGGAGGCCTTCCTACGAGCAGTACTTC.

This chain uses TRBV6-5 with TRBJ2-2; D is ambiguous. From germline, CDR1 is MNHEY and CDR2 SVGAGI. The CDR3 runs 14 residues. V was pared by 0 bases and J by 5 bases, with 7 bases between. CDR3 nucleotide sequence: TGTGCCAGCAGTTACTCAAGCCGGACCGGGGAGCTGTTTTTT. It translates to CASSYSSRTGELFF.

V gene TRBV18 combines with J gene TRBJ2-4; maybe TRBD2 (6 bases). The CDR3 length is 16 residues. Germline V gene sequence: CDR1 KGHSH, CDR2 LQKENI. The ends were cut back, 6 bases at V and 1 base at J, with 16 bases in the middle. CDR3 sequence (DNA): TGTGCCAGCTCCCAACCTAGCGCACGGGCCAAAAACATTCAGTACTTC. Its translation is CASSQPSARAKNIQYF.

The J gene is TRBJ1-5, the V gene TRBV27, with 9 nucleotides matching TRBD1. The trim removed 5 bases at V and 7 bases at J, leaving 6 bases unmatched. The CDR3 covers 14 residues. CDR1 and CDR2 from the germline V gene are MNHEY and SMNVEV (reference sequence). In DNA form, the CDR3 reads TGTGCCAGCAGTCTCCGGGACAGGGAACAGCCCCAGCATTTT. Translated: CASSLRDREQPQHF.

This chain links TRBV12-5 with TRBJ1-1, with D perhaps TRBD1 (6 bases). CDR1 is LGHNT, CDR2 FRNRAP, per germline. With 5 bases removed from V and 6 bases from J, the gap between germline ends came to 22 bases. The CDR3 loop spans 16 amino acids. CDR3 protein: CASGTGTRGLFAEAFF. The CDR3 DNA reads as TGTGCTAGTGGTACCGGGACAAGGGGGTTATTCGCTGAAGCTTTCTTT.

The V and J genes are TRBV20-1 and TRBJ1-1; no reliable D call. This CDR3 comprises 11 residues. Per germline, CDR1 DFQATT and CDR2 SNEGSKA (reference sequence). The V gene lost 7 bases and the J gene lost 2 bases, with 8 bases spanning the gap. In nucleotides, the CDR3 is TGCAGTGATTGGCTAAACACTGAAGCTTTCTTT. As protein: CSDWLNTEAFF.

The chain recombines TRBV29-1 with TRBJ2-7; perhaps TRBD1 as D (6 bases). V dropped 3 bases and J dropped 5 bases, with 14 bases sitting between them. Germline CDR1 and CDR2: SQVTM and ANQGSEA. This CDR3 is built from 13 residues. The CDR3 is CSVEVPGADEQYF. Written as DNA, the CDR3 is TGCAGCGTTGAGGTTCCAGGGGCTGACGAGCAGTACTTC.

This clone came up once. The V and J genes are TRBV11-2 and TRBJ2-4; D not certain. CDR3 size: 15 residues. V dropped 0 bases and J dropped 7 bases, with 13 bases sitting between them. From germline, CDR1 is SGHAT and CDR2 FQNNGV. CDR3 amino acids: CASSLEIGIRNIQYF. The CDR3, as DNA: TGTGCCAGCAGCTTAGAAATAGGGATTAGGAACATTCAGTACTTC.

The V gene is TRBV5-1, the J gene TRBJ2-3; D remains unclear. Trimming cost V 4 bases and J 2 bases, with 5 bases left between them. Germline V gene data show CDR1 as SGHRS and CDR2 as YFSETQ. The CDR3 extends over 12 amino acids. For the CDR3, the DNA is TGCGCCAGCAGCCCCGACACAGATACGCAGTATTTT. It specifies CASSPDTDTQYF.

This clone occurred a few times. The CDR3, as DNA: TGTGCCAGCAGGCGGGACAGGGAATCCTATGGCTACACCTTC. Its translation: CASRRDRESYGYTF. The chain carries TRBV5-5 and TRBJ1-2; 9 bases are a match to TRBD1. J gave up 4 bases and V 5 bases, and 6 bases lay outside the gene matches. Germline loops: CDR1 SGHKS, CDR2 YYEKEE (reference sequence). The CDR3 is 14 amino acids.

V and J are TRBV7-3 and TRBJ2-1; a possible D gene is TRBD2 (6 bases). Trimming shortened V by 7 bases and J by 2 bases, and 9 bases separated the two germline ends. The CDR3 is 13 residues long. The germline V gene has CDR1 SGHTA and CDR2 FQGTGA. Here the CDR3 reads CASTGGPYNEQFF. In nucleotides, the CDR3 is TGTGCCAGCACCGGGGGTCCCTACAATGAGCAGTTCTTC.

The chain joins TRBV27 to TRBJ2-7; D might be TRBD2 (6 bases). The V gene's germline CDR1 is MNHEY and CDR2 SMNVEV (reference sequence). V lost 5 bases to trimming and J lost 4 bases, with 15 bases between them. This CDR3 is 14 amino acids long. CDR3: CASSPAADYYEQYF. The CDR3 DNA follows: TGTGCCAGCAGTCCCGCCGCGGACTATTACGAGCAGTACTTC.

V is TRBV6-6 and J is TRBJ2-2; possible D gene TRBD2, 6 bases. This CDR3 region has 13 residues. Germline-derived CDR1 and CDR2 are MNHNY and SVGAGI (reference sequence). V was trimmed by 6 bases and J by 5 bases, leaving 10 bases between them. The CDR3 loop reads CASSFGGTGELFF. The CDR3 region has the DNA TGTGCCAGCAGCTTCGGGGGTACCGGGGAGCTGTTTTTT.

The chain links TRBV7-3 to TRBJ2-3; tentatively, D is TRBD2 (5 bases). This CDR3 spans 16 amino acids. In germline, CDR1 is SGHTA, CDR2 FQGTGA. Trimming removed 2 bases from V and 5 bases from J, with 17 bases in between. DNA of the CDR3: TGTGCCAGCAGCTTAGAGGACTTAGAAACTGGAGATACGCAGTATTTT. Translated: CASSLEDLETGDTQYF.

The J gene is TRBJ2-7, the V gene TRBV7-9, with 8 positions matching TRBD1. The germline V gene encodes CDR1 SEHNR and CDR2 FQNEAQ (reference sequence). J gave up 7 bases and V 1 base, and 6 bases lay outside the gene matches. The CDR3 runs 14 residues. CDR3 in amino acids: CASSLEGRGREQYF. CDR3 in DNA: TGTGCCAGCAGCTTAGAGGGCAGGGGGCGGGAGCAGTACTTC.

The chain joins TRBV27 to TRBJ2-1, with a possible D match to TRBD2 (5 bases). CDR1 and CDR2 from the germline V gene are MNHEY and SMNVEV (reference sequence). The CDR3 contains 18 residues. V dropped 2 bases and J dropped 3 bases, with 20 bases sitting between them. CDR3 in DNA: TGTGCCAGCAGTTTACTCCACCAAGTGCGGGCGCACTACAATGAGCAGTTCTTC. Its translation is CASSLLHQVRAHYNEQFF.

CDR3 DNA sequence: TGTGCCAGCATCCAAGACAGGGTAGCAGATACGCAGTATTTT. It specifies CASIQDRVADTQYF. V usage is TRBV7-9 and J usage is TRBJ2-3, with TRBD1 identical over 7 bases. Germline assignment: CDR1 SEHNR and CDR2 FQNEAQ (reference sequence). The CDR3 runs to 14 residues. The junction had 8 bases not matched to a gene; V was cut back by 7 bases and J by 4 bases. The full variable domain, completed using reference TRBV7-9 and TRBJ2-3, is DTGVSQNPRHKITKRGQNVTFRCDPISEHNRLYWYRQTLGQGPEFLTYFQNEAQLEKSRLLSDRFSAERPKGSFSTLEIQRTEQGDSAMYLCASIQDRVADTQYFGPGTRLTVL.